This record looks at one T cell receptor beta chain sequence and its context. The sample holds many counts of this clonotype. What antigen it recognizes has not been identified. There are no base qualities to consult, and no much larger clone falls within one base. The sample originates from a study of CD8 T cells in ankylosing spondylitis (dated by TCRdb to about 2017). The study in broad terms: The study profiled T cell receptor beta repertoires in healthy donors and ankylosing spondylitis patients to find disease-linked TCR variants. Samples of peripheral blood were taken, and for ankylosing spondylitis patients, synovial fluid was collected as well. The full study cohort comprised about 23 ankylosing spondylitis patients and 85 to 120 healthy donors.

CDR1 and CDR2 are read off the germline V gene as SQVTM and ANQGSEA. Compared with germline, V lacks 6 bases and J lacks 5 bases; bases without a gene match: 6. Including cysteine and phenylalanine, the CDR3 has 15 amino acids. Here the CDR3 DNA is all that survives: 45 bases in frame from base 1. The full study reports these points: Some motif variants were previously reported in synovial fluid and blood of reactive arthritis patients, suggesting common disease-initiation mechanisms. Blood from ankylosing spondylitis patients appeared to be characterized by a TCR beta motif composed of several highly homologous amino acid variants. The disease-linked clones were reported to be significantly enriched in matched synovial fluid samples from ankylosing spondylitis patients. In peripheral blood, the disease-linked clones were found at relatively low frequencies and had a CD8+ phenotype.

TCRdb shows the sequencer as Illumina HiSeq 2500. Quantitative 5'-RACE with molecular barcodes was used to prepare TCR beta libraries. In the original analysis: Disease-linked TCR variants were identified with a new computational method built on a probabilistic model of VDJ rearrangement. Using fastp trimming at Q25 and MiXCR clonotype assembly, TCRdb reanalyzed the public sequencing data and kept in-frame beta chains. Each entry is one CDR3 protein sequence, shown with its most common DNA and genes. The V and J calls shown here were made by TCRdb, not taken from the authors' results. Across this sample there are roughly 240,000 distinct CDR3 sequences, with approximately 8% seen only once. The ten most abundant clones make up around 4.4% of the sample.

The clonotype originates from a female donor with ankylosing spondylitis or in good health (not recorded which). The sequenced sample consisted of blood, either unsorted or a sorted T cell fraction (not recorded which). This sequence uses TRBV29-1 and TRBJ2-3; TRBD2 fits 15 bases in the junction. The nucleotide sequence reads as follows: TGCAGCGTCGCGGGACTAGCGGGAGGCGGAGATACGCAGTATTTT. It translates to CSVAGLAGGGDTQYF.